This TCR beta chain appears in the sequencing data of a study of blood T cell repertoires in COVID-19. Whole-study context: Samples of COVID-19 (acute and convalescent) were obtained from the United States, Italy and Spain. Sample material is recorded as cDNA or gDNA derived from T cells, B-cell-depleted T cells, or PBMCs.

There are 11 residues in the CDR3. In germline, CDR1 is DFQATT, CDR2 SNEGSKA (reference sequence). The V end lost 7 bases, the J end lost 2 bases, and 6 bases lay between the germline ends. Clones were read by immunoSEQ multiplex PCR, and TCRdb kept only the in-frame ones, dropping some. This sample yields about 250,000 clones, of which about four fifths are seen a single time; roughly 9.8% belongs to the top ten. The chain is built from TRBV20-1 and TRBJ2-1; D gene ambiguous. Sequencing used peripheral blood. The TCR originated in a man older than 75 with acute or convalescent COVID-19. CDR3 nucleotides: TGCAGTGTACGCGCCTACAATGAGCAGTTCTTC. It codes for CSVRAYNEQFF.